This record covers a single T cell receptor (beta chain). The table lists this clonotype with many counts. The antigen it binds to is not known. No clone much larger than this one lies a single base away; base qualities are absent. Trimming takes 3 bases from V and 8 bases from J, and the germline ends sit 11 bases apart. Based on the germline V gene (reference sequence), the CDR1 and CDR2 sequences are MNHEY and SMNVEV. The CDR3 runs 13 residues from the cysteine to the phenylalanine. The kept DNA is CDR3 alone, 39 bases in frame from the first base. The data belong to a study of molecular identifiers for immune sequencing clone quantification (dated by TCRdb to about 2018). With respect to the entire study: For a replicate experiment, RNA from around 20,000 or 100,000 naive CD8 T cells was divided into five aliquots, of which four were sequenced. This methods study used CD8 T cells to benchmark TCR RNA copy counting and molecular-identifier clustering-based TCR repertoire sequencing (MIDCIRS).

Libraries came from PCR. For sequencing, an Illumina HiSeq 4000 was employed. Bulk TCR libraries were generated as previously described, with the TCR primers listed in Table S5 used. Purification of total RNA was performed with the Qiagen AllPrep DNA/RNA kit. Before any analysis, reads coming from multiple sequencing runs of the same library were combined into one pool. Per the original workflow: Only reads with exact TCR constant sequence were kept, trimmed to 150 nt, and grouped by their 12-nt molecular barcodes. Reads in each barcode group were sub-clustered using a 15% Levenshtein threshold, and a quality-weighted consensus sequence was built for each RNA molecule. Non-functional sequences were filtered out, along with any lower-count sequence sitting one edit away from another sequence. On the basis of fitting two negative binomial distributions, barcode sub-clusters with fewer than 20% of the maximum read count were discarded. TCRdb trimmed the raw reads at Q25, called clones with MiXCR and kept productive beta chains. Rows are unified per CDR3 protein, each entry keeping the most common DNA and genes. TCRdb, rather than the study authors, made the V and J calls. The sample data list approximately 670,000 distinct CDR3 sequences, and less than 20% of these were observed just once. The biggest ten clones account for 0.75% to 0.95% of the sample.

The paper as a whole reports these results and caveats: Highly expanded clone sizes could be underestimated if identical TCR molecules share a barcode. The naive libraries included spiked-in Jurkat TCR RNA (10 copies' worth), and this RNA is not part of the donor repertoire. Without barcode sub-clustering, chimeric consensus sequences inflated TCR diversity; chimeras reached as high as 47%. Approximately 3.1 recovered TCR RNA copies per cell were obtained by modeling, versus about 10 by digital PCR, implying a capture efficiency of 25% to 30%. Spiked-in Jurkat TCR RNA equal to a single cell's worth was reported to be detectable even within one million naive CD8 T cells. Clones above 20 RNA copies held over 97% of molecules in CMV-specific effector cells but under 1% in naive cells.

Libraries of naive CD8 T cells were built from around 20,000 to 990,000 sorted cells, with 10%, 30% or 50% of the purified RNA used. On a BD FACSAria II, naive CD8 T cells were FACS-sorted as CD8+CD4-CCR7+CD45RA+ and collected into RLT Plus buffer. To test detection sensitivity, Jurkat RNA equivalent to more than 9 TCR copies was spiked into samples of about 18,000-1,000,000 naive CD8 T cells. Enrichment of CD8 T cells was performed with RosetteSep CD8+ T Cell Enrichment Cocktail and Ficoll-Paque, after which ACK red cell lysis was carried out. Sequencing input: naive CD8+ T cells from blood, with Jurkat cell RNA spiked in. In light of the paper, this sample's cell subset or site label describes: FACS-sorted CD8+CD4-CCR7+CD45RA+ naive T cells. The sequence joins TRBV27 to TRBJ2-1; the D gene cannot be resolved beyond TRBD1 or TRBD2, each matching 5 bases. The sequence came from a human donor in good health. Some libraries in this study had Jurkat cell RNA spiked in. At the DNA level, the sequence is TGTGCCAGCAGTTTTACACGGGGCCATGAGCAGTTCTTC. This codes for CASSFTRGHEQFF.